The clone carrying this TCR beta chain was detected once. Germline CDR1 is MNHEY and CDR2 is SVGEGT. The CDR3 has 14 amino acids. Trimming cost V 0 bases and J 2 bases, with 8 bases left between them. This entry belongs to a study of blood T cell repertoires in COVID-19. Method: immunoSEQ multiplex PCR; TCRdb's copy keeps in-frame clones and lacks some. This table holds 300,000 to 350,000 clones, approximately 85% found once. The rearrangement joins TRBV6-2 or TRBV6-3 to TRBJ2-7; possible D gene TRBD1, 6 bases. Sequencing was done on a sample of PBMCs or T cells enriched from blood (not recorded which). The sequence was collected from a young man who had recovered from COVID-19. The CDR3 here is CASSYSTGTYEQYF. Here the CDR3 DNA reads TGTGCCAGCAGTTACTCTACAGGGACCTACGAGCAGTACTTC.